Presented here are 5 T cell receptor beta chains from one specimen sequenced in a study of CD8+CD57+ T cells in acquired aplastic anemia. Researchers used genomic DNA as the template to profile TCR beta VDJ and CDR3. MiXCR, run by TCRdb on the reads, gives a single entry per CDR3 protein. The table shows around 170,000 distinct CDR3 sequences, with 45% to 50% occurring only once. The sequenced material came from sorted CD4+, CD8+, or CD8+CD57+ T cells (not recorded which) from PBMCs. Receptors originate from a human donor in good health.

This clonotype was counted at least ten times. This chain uses TRBV7-9 with TRBJ2-5; possibly TRBD2 for D (5 bases). This CDR3 comprises 14 residues. Germline V gene data show CDR1 as SEHNR and CDR2 as FQNEAQ (reference sequence). V lost 5 bases and J lost 2, with 12 bases in between. In nucleotides, the CDR3 is TGTGCCAGCAGCACCAGAGGGATACAAGAGACCCAGTACTTC. Protein: CASSTRGIQETQYF.

The rearrangement links TRBV9 to TRBJ2-2; 11 bases agree with TRBD2. The junction had 4 bases not matched to a gene; V was cut back by 4 bases and J by 5 bases. Germline V CDR1 and CDR2: SGDLS, YYNGEE. The length of the CDR3 is 15 residues. As DNA, the CDR3 is TGTGCCAGCAGCCTCAGACTAGCGGGGACCGGGGAGCTGTTTTTT. This translates into CASSLRLAGTGELFF. Using reference TRBV9 and TRBJ2-2 for the parts outside the CDR3, the full variable domain is DSGVTQTPKHLITATGQRVTLRCSPRSGDLSVYWYQQSLDQGLQFLIQYYNGEERAKGNILERFSAQQFPDLHSELNLSSLELGDSALYFCASSLRLAGTGELFFGEGSRLTVL.

Points on this clonotype: Mismatch with germline at one junction end may stem from a read error. The rearrangement links TRBV24-1 to TRBJ1-2; D is undetermined. Germline V gene lookup returns CDR1 KGHDR and CDR2 SFDVKD. The CDR3 is made up of 12 amino acids. DNA for the CDR3: TGTGCCACCAGTGATTCAAAGGAAGGCTGCACCTTC. This translates into CATSDSKEGCTF.

This clonotype was observed at least ten times. The chain combines TRBV11-2 with TRBJ2-7, with a possible D match to TRBD1 (6 bases). V lost 1 base, J lost 4 bases, and 14 bases lay in between. The CDR3 spans 15 residues. Per the germline V gene, CDR1 is SGHAT and CDR2 is FQNNGV. This chain's CDR3 is CASSLGTASGYEQYF. The DNA for the CDR3 is TGTGCCAGCAGCTTAGGGACAGCCTCTGGGTACGAGCAGTACTTC. The entire variable domain, with the rest obtained from reference TRBV11-2 and TRBJ2-7, is as follows: EAGVAQSPRYKIIEKRQSVAFWCNPISGHATLYWYQQILGQGPKLLIQFQNNGVVDDSQLPKDRFSAERLKGVDSTLKIQPAKLEDSAVYLCASSLGTASGYEQYFGPGTRLTVT.

This clonotype was observed at least ten times. The chain couples TRBV24-1 to TRBJ2-5, with D perhaps assigned TRBD1 or TRBD2 (7 bases each). CDR3 size: 16 residues. Trimming left V 4 bases short and J 5 bases short, with 19 bases between. Germline assignment: CDR1 KGHDR and CDR2 SFDVKD. The CDR3 DNA is TGTGCCACCAGTGAAACTCGGGGGGCCAGGGGGGAGACCCAGTACTTC. Protein sequence: CATSETRGARGETQYF.